The entry that follows covers one T cell receptor beta chain sequence. The sample comes from a study of blood T cell repertoires in COVID-19. Overall study context: T cells, B-cell-depleted T cells, or PBMCs provided the cDNA or gDNA that served as material.

Participants had their cohort set by participant-reported clinical history. This CDR3 has 15 residues. V was clipped by 0 bases and J by 5 bases, with 13 bases between them. Germline CDR1 is LNHNV and CDR2 is YYDKDF (reference sequence). Original handling: Nucleated cell counts were estimated from reference gene primer amplification. Method: immunoSEQ multiplex PCR; TCRdb's copy keeps in-frame clones and lacks some. The D gene and trimming were derived from the DNA, and the V and J assignments and clone size from that table. This table has approximately 250,000 clones, around 90% appearing once. This TCR was sampled from a woman aged 60-75 years in a cohort exposed to, infected with or recovered from COVID-19 (not recorded which). The sample comprised PBMCs or T cells enriched from blood (not recorded which). The chain employs TRBV15 and TRBJ1-2; no clear D. CDR3 in DNA: TGTGCCACCAGCAGAGAGGGAGGGTTGGGGTATGGCTACACCTTC. Its protein product is CATSREGGLGYGYTF.